This is a list of T cell receptor beta chains from one sample in a study of CD8+CD57+ T cells in acquired aplastic anemia. Each CDR3 protein gets one entry after TCRdb re-called the reads with MiXCR. The sample carries about 95,000 distinct CDR3 sequences, around 68% recorded once. Material: sorted CD4+, CD8+, or CD8+CD57+ T cells (not recorded which) from PBMCs. The source is a human donor with aplastic anemia. Both conserved end residues are part of each CDR3. D genes are given only for firm matches. The size of a clone is reported for some rows only, either as once, few or many, or as a class for expanded clones.

TRBV7-3	TRBJ2-7	-	TRBD1	CASSQDGTGIFNEQYF	TGTGCCAGCAGCCAAGATGGGACAGGGATTTTTAACGAGCAGTACTTC
TRBV10-2	TRBJ2-1	once	-	CASSEQFF	TGCGCCAGCAGTGAGCAGTTCTTC
TRBV2	TRBJ2-5	medium-sized	-	CASSVGGSGETQYF	TGTGCCAGCAGTGTGGGGGGTTCTGGAGAGACCCAGTACTTC
TRBV24-1	TRBJ2-1	few	TRBD2	CATSDPTSGRMGEQFF	TGTGCCACCAGTGACCCGACTAGCGGGAGGATGGGTGAGCAGTTCTTC
TRBV19	TRBJ2-1	few	-	CASSMAAGGGNEQFF	TGTGCCAGTAGTATGGCGGCAGGTGGGGGCAATGAGCAGTTCTTC
TRBV20-1	TRBJ2-3	-	-	CSAISSITIGADTQYF	TGCAGTGCTATTTCCTCCATCACGATCGGGGCAGATACGCAGTATTTT
TRBV15	TRBJ1-4	once	-	CATSRVSSNEKLFF	TGTGCCACCAGCAGAGTCAGCTCAAATGAAAAACTGTTTTTT
TRBV25-1	TRBJ2-2	-	TRBD2	CASSAAGTSNTGELFF	TGTGCCAGCAGTGCTGCCGGGACTAGCAACACCGGGGAGCTGTTTTTT
TRBV19	TRBJ1-4	few	TRBD1	CASNDPGQGEKLFF	TGTGCCAGTAACGACCCGGGACAGGGAGAAAAACTGTTTTTT
TRBV4-1	TRBJ1-2	many	-	CASSQVSAGSYGYTF	TGCGCCAGCAGCCAAGTCAGTGCGGGGAGCTATGGCTACACCTTC
TRBV20-1	TRBJ1-4	-	TRBD1	CSARGTGNEKLFF	TGCAGTGCTAGGGGGACAGGAAATGAAAAACTGTTTTTT
TRBV18	TRBJ1-6	-	TRBD1	CASSPGQTLHF	TGTGCCAGCTCACCGGGACAGACCCTCCACTTT
TRBV5-1	TRBJ1-2	-	-	CASSLQDNGYTF	TGCGCCAGCAGCTTACAAGATAATGGCTACACCTTC
TRBV2	TRBJ2-5	-	-	CASSVGGGRSQETQYF	TGTGCCAGCAGCGTAGGGGGGGGGCGTTCCCAAGAGACCCAGTACTTC
TRBV11-1	TRBJ2-3	-	TRBD1	CAIALSPGGRGPTDTQYF	TGTGCCATCGCCCTTTCGCCCGGGGGCAGGGGGCCCACAGATACGCAGTATTTT
TRBV11-1	TRBJ2-5	-	-	CASSLGGIVIQETQYF	TGTGCCAGCAGCTTAGGGGGGATCGTGATTCAAGAGACCCAGTACTTC
TRBV14	TRBJ2-5	-	-	CASSQGRETQYF	TGTGCCAGCAGCCAGGGGCGAGAGACCCAGTACTTC
TRBV4-3	TRBJ1-2	once	-	CASSPRGAGGYTF	TGCGCCAGCAGCCCCAGGGGCGCGGGTGGCTACACCTTC
TRBV4-3	TRBJ2-7	once	TRBD2	CASSQDRGESSYEQYF	TGCGCCAGCAGCCAAGATCGGGGGGAGAGCTCCTACGAGCAGTACTTC
TRBV4-3	TRBJ2-1	-	-	CASSQGGRANEQFF	TGCGCCAGCAGCCAAGGGGGTAGGGCCAATGAGCAGTTCTTC
TRBV19	TRBJ2-5	-	-	CASRDWGRETQYF	TGTGCCAGTAGGGACTGGGGAAGAGAGACCCAGTACTTC
TRBV5-1	TRBJ2-1	many	-	CASSLVGGLQFF	TGCGCCAGCAGCTTGGTTGGGGGGCTGCAGTTCTTC
TRBV6-1	TRBJ2-6	many	TRBD1	CASSEATTGTGANVLTF	TGTGCCAGCAGTGAAGCTACGACAGGGACTGGGGCCAACGTCCTGACTTTC
TRBV11-2	TRBJ2-1	-	TRBD1	CASSSTRQGRLNEQFF	TGTGCCAGCAGCTCAACACGACAGGGTAGACTGAATGAGCAGTTCTTC
TRBV20-1	TRBJ1-6	many	-	CSARNLPTSGTSPNSPLHF	TGCAGTGCTAGAAACTTACCAACTTCCGGGACGTCTCCTAATTCACCCCTCCACTTT